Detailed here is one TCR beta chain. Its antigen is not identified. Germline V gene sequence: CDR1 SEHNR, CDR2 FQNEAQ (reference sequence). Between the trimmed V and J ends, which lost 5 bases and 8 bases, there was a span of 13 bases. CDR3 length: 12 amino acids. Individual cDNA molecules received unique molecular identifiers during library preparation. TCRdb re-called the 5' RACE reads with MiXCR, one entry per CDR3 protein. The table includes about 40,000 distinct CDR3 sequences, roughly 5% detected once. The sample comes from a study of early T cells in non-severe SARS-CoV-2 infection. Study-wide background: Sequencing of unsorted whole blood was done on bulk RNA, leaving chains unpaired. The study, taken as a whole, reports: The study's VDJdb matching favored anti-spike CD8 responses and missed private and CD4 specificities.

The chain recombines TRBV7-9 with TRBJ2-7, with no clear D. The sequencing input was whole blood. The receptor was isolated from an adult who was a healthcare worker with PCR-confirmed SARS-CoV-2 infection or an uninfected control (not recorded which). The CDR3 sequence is CASSPNQGQQYF. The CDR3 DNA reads TGTGCCAGCAGCCCAAACCAAGGGCAGCAGTACTTC.